These T cell receptor beta chains were read from a single sample in a study of post-analysis software for immune sequencing data. TCRdb processed the PCR reads anew with MiXCR; each CDR3 protein has one entry. Altogether hundreds of thousands of distinct CDR3 sequences are present, roughly 27% being singletons, with the ten largest covering about 0.5%. The sample comprised blood. Every receptor here comes from a girl aged 10-17 years with multiple sclerosis. The CDR3 runs from the conserved cysteine through the conserved F or W. A D gene is named only where the DNA matches it firmly. Not every row has a clone size; where given, it reads once, few, many or a size class.

CDR3 protein: CSVAPRDGYTF
CDR3 DNA: TGCAGCGTTGCCCCCAGGGATGGCTACACCTTC
CDR3 length: 11
J gene: TRBJ1-2
V gene: TRBV29-1
D gene: -
clone size: few

CDR3 protein: CASSTGLAGGPMETQYF
CDR3 DNA: TGCGCCAGCAGCACAGGACTAGCGGGAGGGCCGATGGAGACCCAGTACTTC
CDR3 length: 17
J gene: TRBJ2-5
V gene: TRBV5-1
D gene: TRBD2
clone size: -

CDR3 protein: CATKASRRGRHEQYF
CDR3 DNA: TGTGCCACCAAAGCGAGTAGGAGGGGCCGCCATGAGCAGTACTTC
CDR3 length: 15
J gene: TRBJ2-7
V gene: TRBV15
D gene: -
clone size: -

CDR3 protein: CASSQIPGGYNEQFF
CDR3 DNA: TGTGCCAGCAGCCAAATTCCAGGGGGCTACAATGAGCAGTTCTTC
CDR3 length: 15
J gene: TRBJ2-1
V gene: TRBV14
D gene: TRBD1
clone size: few

CDR3 protein: CASSYRDRGNTEAFF
CDR3 DNA: TGTGCCAGCAGTTACCGGGACAGGGGGAACACTGAAGCTTTCTTT
CDR3 length: 15
J gene: TRBJ1-1
V gene: TRBV6-2/TRBV6-3
D gene: TRBD1
clone size: few

CDR3 protein: CATSTGQGNTEAFF
CDR3 DNA: TGTGCCACCAGCACCGGACAGGGGAACACTGAAGCTTTCTTT
CDR3 length: 14
J gene: TRBJ1-1
V gene: TRBV15
D gene: TRBD1
clone size: few

CDR3 protein: CASSLGAGADYEQYF
CDR3 DNA: TGCGCCAGCAGCTTGGGGGCGGGGGCAGACTACGAGCAGTACTTC
CDR3 length: 15
J gene: TRBJ2-7
V gene: TRBV5-1
D gene: -
clone size: -

CDR3 protein: CASRSTRDDRETQYF
CDR3 DNA: TGTGCCAGCAGATCCACCCGAGACGATCGGGAGACCCAGTACTTC
CDR3 length: 15
J gene: TRBJ2-5
V gene: TRBV27
D gene: -
clone size: -

CDR3 protein: CSVEGLVRGFLNEQFF
CDR3 DNA: TGCAGCGTAGAGGGTCTTGTCAGGGGGTTCCTCAATGAGCAGTTCTTC
CDR3 length: 16
J gene: TRBJ2-1
V gene: TRBV29-1
D gene: TRBD1
clone size: many

CDR3 protein: CASSIRLARETQYF
CDR3 DNA: TGTGCCAGCAGCATTCGACTAGCGAGAGAGACCCAGTACTTC
CDR3 length: 14
J gene: TRBJ2-5
V gene: TRBV7-2
D gene: TRBD2
clone size: -

CDR3 protein: CASNLMGSRVDEQFF
CDR3 DNA: TGTGCCAGCAACCTCATGGGGTCGAGGGTCGATGAGCAGTTCTTC
CDR3 length: 15
J gene: TRBJ2-1
V gene: TRBV6-5
D gene: -
clone size: few

CDR3 protein: CASRPTSPYNQPQHF
CDR3 DNA: TGTGCCAGCCGCCCCACGTCGCCCTACAATCAGCCCCAGCATTTT
CDR3 length: 15
J gene: TRBJ1-5
V gene: TRBV28
D gene: -
clone size: -

CDR3 protein: CASSLYREYEQYF
CDR3 DNA: TGCGCCAGCAGCTTGTACAGGGAGTACGAGCAGTACTTC
CDR3 length: 13
J gene: TRBJ2-7
V gene: TRBV5-1
D gene: -
clone size: -

CDR3 protein: CAGSSDRIRTYEQYF
CDR3 DNA: TGTGCCGGCAGCTCAGACAGAATTAGAACCTACGAGCAGTACTTC
CDR3 length: 15
J gene: TRBJ2-7
V gene: TRBV3-1
D gene: -
clone size: -

CDR3 protein: CASSEYRGYEQYF
CDR3 DNA: TGTGCCAGCAGTGAATACAGGGGCTACGAGCAGTACTTC
CDR3 length: 13
J gene: TRBJ2-7
V gene: TRBV6-1
D gene: TRBD1
clone size: -

CDR3 protein: CASSLKYGGYNEQFF
CDR3 DNA: TGTGCCAGCAGCTTAAAGTACGGCGGTTACAATGAGCAGTTCTTC
CDR3 length: 15
J gene: TRBJ2-1
V gene: TRBV7-7
D gene: -
clone size: few

CDR3 protein: CASSLGGNSLNEQYF
CDR3 DNA: TGTGCCAGCAGCTTAGGGGGGAACTCCCTCAATGAGCAGTACTTC
CDR3 length: 15
J gene: TRBJ2-5
V gene: TRBV7-6
D gene: -
clone size: -

CDR3 protein: CASSLSGLAAYNEQFF
CDR3 DNA: TGCGCCAGCAGCTTATCGGGACTAGCGGCTTACAATGAGCAGTTCTTC
CDR3 length: 16
J gene: TRBJ2-1
V gene: TRBV5-1
D gene: TRBD2
clone size: few

CDR3 protein: CSARDHSSSYEQYF
CDR3 DNA: TGCAGTGCTAGAGATCATTCGTCCAGCTACGAGCAGTACTTC
CDR3 length: 14
J gene: TRBJ2-7
V gene: TRBV20-1
D gene: -
clone size: -

CDR3 protein: CASSRGTGTGFSYEQYF
CDR3 DNA: TGTGCCAGCAGTCGAGGAACCGGGACAGGGTTCTCCTACGAGCAGTACTTC
CDR3 length: 17
J gene: TRBJ2-7
V gene: TRBV28
D gene: TRBD1
clone size: -

CDR3 protein: CASSKLPVRFDTQYF
CDR3 DNA: TGTGCCAGCAGCAAATTACCCGTCCGGTTTGATACGCAGTATTTT
CDR3 length: 15
J gene: TRBJ2-3
V gene: TRBV21-1
D gene: -
clone size: -

CDR3 protein: CSAPWGNTEAFF
CDR3 DNA: TGCAGTGCTCCATGGGGGAACACTGAAGCTTTCTTT
CDR3 length: 12
J gene: TRBJ1-1
V gene: TRBV20-1
D gene: -
clone size: -

CDR3 protein: CASSPGTSGSVYSRQYF
CDR3 DNA: TGTGCCAGCAGCCCTGGGACTAGCGGGAGTGTCTATTCGCGGCAGTACTTC
CDR3 length: 17
J gene: TRBJ2-7
V gene: TRBV7-2
D gene: TRBD2
clone size: many

CDR3 protein: CASSVGPLEQYF
CDR3 DNA: TGTGCCAGCAGCGTGGGCCCTTTAGAGCAGTACTTC
CDR3 length: 12
J gene: TRBJ2-7
V gene: TRBV7-2
D gene: -
clone size: few